This entry features one T cell receptor beta chain sequence. Its antigen is unidentified. The sample belongs to a study of T cell responses to AZD1222 COVID-19 vaccine. Broader study findings: Repertoire sampling happened only post peak T cell response.

Repertoires were generated with immunoSEQ multiplex PCR, while TCRdb's copy carries only in-frame clones and drops some. Of 200,000 to 250,000 clones listed, roughly 94% are singletons. There are 15 residues in the CDR3. Germline V gene sequence: CDR1 SEHNR, CDR2 FQNEAQ (reference sequence). Trimming shortened V by 0 bases and J by 2 bases, and 10 bases separated the two germline ends. Material: peripheral blood, obtained 28 days after the second dose of the MenACWY control vaccine. This receptor was obtained from an adult who received the MenACWY meningococcal vaccine as a control. The chain employs TRBV7-9 and TRBJ1-2; no clear D gene. The CDR3 DNA follows: TGTGCCAGCAGCTTAGCGCAAGGGTCAAACTATGGCTACACCTTC. Its translation is CASSLAQGSNYGYTF.